This TCR beta chain derives from a study of shared clonotypes between healthy human individuals. Free of recent acute infections or vaccinations, the donors were healthy HIV-negative adults. CD4+ cells underwent separation, giving CD45RA+ naive and CD45RA-negative memory subsets. Execution of the assay was at deep level. The data were produced by immunoSEQ multiplex PCR, yet TCRdb's version contains in-frame clones alone and is incomplete. Here the sample spans roughly 2 million clones, approximately 95% being singletons. Points from the study as a whole: For naive CD4 cells, approximately 4.8% of clonotypes were shared across several donors.

This clone came up once. The antigen is undetermined. Trimming shortened V by 10 bases and J by 2 bases, and 13 bases separated the two germline ends. The germline gives CDR1 MNHNY, CDR2 SVGAGI (reference sequence). The CDR3 totals 13 residues. The chain links TRBV6-6 to TRBJ2-3; D is tentatively TRBD1 or TRBD2 (5 bases each). Sequencing input: naive CD4+ T cells sorted from blood. Subset noted: CD45RA+ positively selected. This receptor was identified in a young man in good health. The DNA of the CDR3 is TGTGCCACCGGGACGCCGAACACAGATACGCAGTATTTT. Translation gives CATGTPNTDTQYF.